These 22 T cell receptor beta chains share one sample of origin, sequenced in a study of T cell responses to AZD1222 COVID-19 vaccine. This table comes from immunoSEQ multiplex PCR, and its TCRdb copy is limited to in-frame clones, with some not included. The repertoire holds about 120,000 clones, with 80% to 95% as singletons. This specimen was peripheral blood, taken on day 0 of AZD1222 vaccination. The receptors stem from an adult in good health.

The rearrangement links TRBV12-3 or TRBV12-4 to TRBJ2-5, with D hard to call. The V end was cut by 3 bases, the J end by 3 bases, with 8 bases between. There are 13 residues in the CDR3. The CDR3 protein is CASSFGVEETQYF. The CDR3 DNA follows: TGTGCCAGCAGTTTTGGGGTAGAAGAGACCCAGTACTTC.

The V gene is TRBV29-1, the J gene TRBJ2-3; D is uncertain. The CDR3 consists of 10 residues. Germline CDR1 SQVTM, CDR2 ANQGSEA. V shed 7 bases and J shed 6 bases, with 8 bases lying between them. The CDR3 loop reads CSAQIDTQYF. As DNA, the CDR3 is TGCAGCGCCCAAATTGATACGCAGTATTTT.

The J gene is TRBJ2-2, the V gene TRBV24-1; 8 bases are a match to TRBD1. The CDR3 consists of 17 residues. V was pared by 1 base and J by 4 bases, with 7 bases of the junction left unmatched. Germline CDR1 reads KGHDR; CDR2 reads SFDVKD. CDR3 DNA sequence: TGTGCCACCAGTGATTTAGGAGGACAGGGCGGCACCGGGGAGCTGTTTTTT. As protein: CATSDLGGQGGTGELFF.

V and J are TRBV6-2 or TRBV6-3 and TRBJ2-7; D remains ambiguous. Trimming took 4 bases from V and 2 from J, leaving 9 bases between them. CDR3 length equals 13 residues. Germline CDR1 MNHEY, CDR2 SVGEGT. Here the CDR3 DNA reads TGTGCCAGCAGTTGGGGTCCCGCCTACGAGCAGTACTTC. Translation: CASSWGPAYEQYF.

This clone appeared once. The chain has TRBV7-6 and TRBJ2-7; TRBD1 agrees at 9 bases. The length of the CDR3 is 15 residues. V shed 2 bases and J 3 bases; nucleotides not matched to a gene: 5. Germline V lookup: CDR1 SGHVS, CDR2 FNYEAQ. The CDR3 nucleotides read TGTGCCAGCAGCTTACTGACAGGGGGGGACTACGAGCAGTACTTC. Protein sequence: CASSLLTGGDYEQYF.

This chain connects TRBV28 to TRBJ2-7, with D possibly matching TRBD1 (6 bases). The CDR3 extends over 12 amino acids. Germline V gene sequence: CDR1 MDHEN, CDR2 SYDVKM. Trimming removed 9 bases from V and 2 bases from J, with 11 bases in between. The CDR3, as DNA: TGTGCCAGTGGGACATCCACCTACGAGCAGTACTTC. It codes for CASGTSTYEQYF. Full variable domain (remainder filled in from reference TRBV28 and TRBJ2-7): DVKVTQSSRYLVKRTGEKVFLECVQDMDHENMFWYRQDPGLGLRLIYFSYDVKMKEKGDIPEGYSVSREKKERFSLILESASTNQTSMYLCASGTSTYEQYFGPGTRLTVT.

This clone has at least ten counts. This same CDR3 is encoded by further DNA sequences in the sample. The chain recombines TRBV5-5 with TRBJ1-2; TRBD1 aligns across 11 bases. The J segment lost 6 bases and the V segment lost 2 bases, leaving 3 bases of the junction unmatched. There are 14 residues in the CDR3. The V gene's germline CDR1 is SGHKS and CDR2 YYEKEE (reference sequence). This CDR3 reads CASSFGTGGNGYTF. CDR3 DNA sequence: TGTGCCAGCAGCTTCGGGACAGGGGGGAATGGCTACACCTTC.

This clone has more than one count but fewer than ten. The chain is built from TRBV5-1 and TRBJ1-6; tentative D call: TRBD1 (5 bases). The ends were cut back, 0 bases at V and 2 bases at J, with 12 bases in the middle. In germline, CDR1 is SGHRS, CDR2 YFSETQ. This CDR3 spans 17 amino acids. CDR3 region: CASSLEGRETYNSPLHF. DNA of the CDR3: TGCGCCAGCAGCTTGGAAGGCAGGGAGACCTATAATTCACCCCTCCACTTT.

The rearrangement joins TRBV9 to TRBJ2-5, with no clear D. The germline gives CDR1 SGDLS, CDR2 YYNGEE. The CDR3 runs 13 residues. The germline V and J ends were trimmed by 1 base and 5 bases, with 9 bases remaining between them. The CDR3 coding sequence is TGTGCCAGCAGCGTAAAATTTGATGAGACCCAGTACTTC. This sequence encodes CASSVKFDETQYF.

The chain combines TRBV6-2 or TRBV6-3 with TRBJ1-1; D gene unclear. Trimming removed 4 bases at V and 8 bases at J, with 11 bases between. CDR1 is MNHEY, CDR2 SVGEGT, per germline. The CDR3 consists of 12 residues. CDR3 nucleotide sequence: TGTGCCAGCAGTTTCCCGACGCCAGAAGCTTTCTTT. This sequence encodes CASSFPTPEAFF.

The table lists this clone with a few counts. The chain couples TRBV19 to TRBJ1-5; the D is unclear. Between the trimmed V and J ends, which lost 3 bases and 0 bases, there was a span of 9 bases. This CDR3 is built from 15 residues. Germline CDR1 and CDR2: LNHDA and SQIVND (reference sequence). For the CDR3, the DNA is TGTGCCAGTAGTATCGGGAAATTTAGCAATCAGCCCCAGCATTTT. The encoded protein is CASSIGKFSNQPQHF.

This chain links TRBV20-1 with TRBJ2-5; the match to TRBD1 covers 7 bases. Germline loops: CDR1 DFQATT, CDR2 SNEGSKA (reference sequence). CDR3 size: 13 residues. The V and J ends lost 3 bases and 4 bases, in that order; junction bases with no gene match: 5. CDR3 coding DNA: TGCAGTGCTAGTAGATCAGGGGGAGAGACCCAGTACTTC. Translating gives CSASRSGGETQYF.

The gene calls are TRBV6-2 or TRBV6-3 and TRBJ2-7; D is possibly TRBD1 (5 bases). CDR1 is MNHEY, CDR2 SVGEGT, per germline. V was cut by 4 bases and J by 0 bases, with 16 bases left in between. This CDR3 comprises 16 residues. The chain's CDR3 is CASSFLGHPNSYEQYF. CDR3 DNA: TGTGCCAGCAGTTTTCTTGGACATCCAAACTCCTACGAGCAGTACTTC.

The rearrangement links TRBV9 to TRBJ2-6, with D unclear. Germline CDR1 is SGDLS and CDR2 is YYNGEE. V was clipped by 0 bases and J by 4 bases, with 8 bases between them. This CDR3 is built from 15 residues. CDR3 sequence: CASSVEVAGANVLTF. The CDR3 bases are TGTGCCAGCAGCGTAGAGGTTGCGGGGGCCAACGTCCTGACTTTC.

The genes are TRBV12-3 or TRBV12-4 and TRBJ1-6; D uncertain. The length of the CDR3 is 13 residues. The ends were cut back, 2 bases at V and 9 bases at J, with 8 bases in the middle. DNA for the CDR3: TGTGCCAGCAGTTTAAAGGGTCGTTCACCCCTCCACTTT. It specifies CASSLKGRSPLHF.

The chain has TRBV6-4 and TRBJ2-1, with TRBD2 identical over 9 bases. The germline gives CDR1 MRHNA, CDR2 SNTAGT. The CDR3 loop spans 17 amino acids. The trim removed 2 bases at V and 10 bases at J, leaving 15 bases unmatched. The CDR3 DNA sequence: TGTGCCAGCAGTGACAGCTTGGCTAGCGGGGAGAGCGGAGAGCAGTTCTTC. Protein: CASSDSLASGESGEQFF.

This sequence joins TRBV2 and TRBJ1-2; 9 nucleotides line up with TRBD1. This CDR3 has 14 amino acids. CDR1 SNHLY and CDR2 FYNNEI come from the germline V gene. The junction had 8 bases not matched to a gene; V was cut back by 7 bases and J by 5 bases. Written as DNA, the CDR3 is TGTGCCAGCACCGGGACAGGGATAGGGTATGGCTACACCTTC. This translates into CASTGTGIGYGYTF.

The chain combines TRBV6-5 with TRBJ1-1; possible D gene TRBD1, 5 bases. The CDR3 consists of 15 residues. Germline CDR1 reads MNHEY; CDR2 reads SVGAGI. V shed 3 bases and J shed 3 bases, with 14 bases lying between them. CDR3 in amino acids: CASSYRRGGDTEAFF. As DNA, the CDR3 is TGTGCCAGCAGTTATCGCCGAGGAGGGGACACTGAAGCTTTCTTT.

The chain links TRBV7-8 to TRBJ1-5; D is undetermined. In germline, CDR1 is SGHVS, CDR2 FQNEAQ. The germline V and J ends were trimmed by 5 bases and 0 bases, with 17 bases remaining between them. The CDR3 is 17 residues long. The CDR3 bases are TGTGCCAGCAGCCCAGACATGCCCCTCTATAGCAATCAGCCCCAGCATTTT. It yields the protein CASSPDMPLYSNQPQHF.

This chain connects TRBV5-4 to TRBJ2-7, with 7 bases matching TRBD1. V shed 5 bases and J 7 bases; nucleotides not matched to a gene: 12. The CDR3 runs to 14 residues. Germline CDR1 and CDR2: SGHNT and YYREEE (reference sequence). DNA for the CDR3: TGTGCCAGCAGTTTAACCGACAGGGCTGGAGAGCAGTACTTC. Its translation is CASSLTDRAGEQYF.

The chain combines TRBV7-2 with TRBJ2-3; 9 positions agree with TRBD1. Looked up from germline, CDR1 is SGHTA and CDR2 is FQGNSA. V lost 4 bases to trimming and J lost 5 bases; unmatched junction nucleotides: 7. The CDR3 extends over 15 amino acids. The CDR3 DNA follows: TGTGCCAGCAGCTACCGGGACAGGGAAGTAGATACGCAGTATTTT. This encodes CASSYRDREVDTQYF.

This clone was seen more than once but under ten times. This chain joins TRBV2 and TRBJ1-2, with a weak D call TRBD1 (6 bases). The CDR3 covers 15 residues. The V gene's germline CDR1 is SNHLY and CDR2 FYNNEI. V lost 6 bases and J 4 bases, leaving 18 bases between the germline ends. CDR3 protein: CASSGRGLGVYGYTF. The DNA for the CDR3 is TGTGCCAGCAGCGGTCGGGGGCTTGGGGTCTATGGCTACACCTTC.